This T cell receptor beta chain was observed in a study of cytomegalovirus exposure and HLA in healthy donors. The study, taken as a whole, reports: Donors were assumed by presence/absence analyses to have roughly uniform sequencing depth.

PCR was performed using 60 Vbeta and 13 Jbeta primers. Profiled with immunoSEQ multiplex PCR; TCRdb holds only in-frame clones, not every one. The sample shows approximately 60,000 clones, 70% to 85% of them seen only once. A remark on this clone: The target antigen is unknown.

The CDR3 is 17 amino acids. Germline values: CDR1 SGHTA, CDR2 FQGNSA. V was clipped by 1 base and J by 3 bases, with 18 bases between them. This sequence was found in a man aged 30-40 years in good health and CMV-seronegative. The source material was PBMCs. This chain links TRBV7-2 with TRBJ2-5; no clear D gene. CDR3 sequence reads: CASSLVIYGGREETQYF. In DNA form, the CDR3 reads TGTGCCAGCAGCTTAGTAATCTATGGCGGTCGGGAAGAGACCCAGTACTTC.